This T cell receptor beta chain was sequenced for a study of regulatory T cells in long-lasting Graves disease. Overall study: Duration of antithyroid drug therapy among newly diagnosed Graves' patients was under 3 months. Study-level findings and limits: Those with persistent Graves' had less TCR diversity than newly diagnosed patients.

This CDR3 has 16 residues. CDR1 and CDR2 from the germline V gene are SGHNT and YENEEA. J lost 1 base, V lost 0 bases, and 4 bases had no gene match. Ten or more counts support this clonotype. Its antigen is unknown. The time point: newly diagnosed GD, antithyroid drugs for less than 3 months. RNA from PBMCs was the source of the TCR library. With iRepertoire HTBI primers and Arm-PCR of CDR3 regions, TCR beta libraries were built. In the original workflow: Some 57 TRBV and about 15 TRBJ segments were identified across samples. TCRdb reprocessed the multiplex PCR reads with MiXCR, giving one entry per CDR3 protein. None of the V and J calls come from the authors' own analysis; TCRdb made them. The profile shows fewer than 350,000 distinct CDR3 sequences, about 20% of them singletons.

This sequence originates from a female donor with Graves disease. The V and J genes are TRBV11-3 and TRBJ1-1, with 8 bases identical to TRBD1. The input for sequencing was peripheral blood mononuclear cells (PBMCs), taken at new diagnosis, from a patient treated with antithyroid drugs. CDR3 bases: TGTGCCAGCAGCTTAGATCGGGACAGGAAGAACACTGAAGCTTTCTTT. This translates into CASSLDRDRKNTEAFF. Full variable domain (missing parts from reference TRBV11-3 and TRBJ1-1): EAGVVQSPRYKIIEKKQPVAFWCNPISGHNTLYWYLQNLGQGPELLIRYENEEAVDDSQLPKDRFSAERLKGVDSTLKIQPAELGDSAVYLCASSLDRDRKNTEAFFGQGTRLTVV.